This T cell receptor beta chain comes out of a study of cytomegalovirus exposure and HLA in healthy donors. CDR1 and CDR2 from the germline V gene are SGHTA and FQGNSA. This CDR3 region has 15 residues. Losses at the gene ends were 5 bases for V and 6 bases for J; bases not matched to a gene: 6. The PCR was carried out with 60 Vbeta primers and 13 Jbeta primers. Using immunoSEQ multiplex PCR, the repertoire was profiled, and TCRdb retains in-frame clones only, with some absent. Of about 150,000 clones in the sample, 87% were seen once. As regards this clone: Its antigen is as yet unknown.

Overall study results and limits: Sequencing likely caused a cluster of highly shared sequence variants.

The sequenced sample was PBMCs. The genes are TRBV7-2 and TRBJ1-6; 8 positions agree with TRBD1. This clonotype was obtained from a woman under 40 in good health and CMV-seronegative. CDR3 sequence: CASSPDRAINSPLHF. In DNA form, the CDR3 reads TGTGCCAGCAGCCCGGACAGGGCGATTAATTCACCCCTCCACTTT.